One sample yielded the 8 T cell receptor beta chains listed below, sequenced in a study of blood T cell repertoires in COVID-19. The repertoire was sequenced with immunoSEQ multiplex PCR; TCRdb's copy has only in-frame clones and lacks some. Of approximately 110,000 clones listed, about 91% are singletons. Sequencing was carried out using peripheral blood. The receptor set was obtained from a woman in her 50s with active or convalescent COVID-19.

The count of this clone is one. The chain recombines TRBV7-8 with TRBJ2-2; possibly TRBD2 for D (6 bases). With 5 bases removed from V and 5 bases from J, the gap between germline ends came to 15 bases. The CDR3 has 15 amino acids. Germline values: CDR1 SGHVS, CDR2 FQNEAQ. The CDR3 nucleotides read TGTGCCAGCAGCCTTAGCGGAGGGATTACCGGGGAGCTGTTTTTT. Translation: CASSLSGGITGELFF.

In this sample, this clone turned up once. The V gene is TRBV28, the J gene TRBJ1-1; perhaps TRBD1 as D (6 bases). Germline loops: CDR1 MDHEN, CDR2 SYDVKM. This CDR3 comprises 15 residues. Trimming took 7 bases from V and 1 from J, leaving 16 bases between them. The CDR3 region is CASTPGGQPNTEAFF. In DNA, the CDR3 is TGTGCCAGCACCCCGGGCGGACAGCCGAACACTGAAGCTTTCTTT.

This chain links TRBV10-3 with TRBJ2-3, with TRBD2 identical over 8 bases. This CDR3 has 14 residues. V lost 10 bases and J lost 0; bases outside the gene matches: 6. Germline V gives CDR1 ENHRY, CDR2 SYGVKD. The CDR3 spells CATLAGTSTDTQYF. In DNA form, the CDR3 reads TGTGCCACCTTAGCGGGAACTAGCACAGATACGCAGTATTTT.

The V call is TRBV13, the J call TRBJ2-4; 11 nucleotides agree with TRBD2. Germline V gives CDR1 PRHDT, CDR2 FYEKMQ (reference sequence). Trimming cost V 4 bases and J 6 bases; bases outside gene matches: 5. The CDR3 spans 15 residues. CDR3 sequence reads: CASSSTSGMLNIQYF. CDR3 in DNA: TGTGCCAGCAGCTCGACTAGCGGGATGCTAAACATTCAGTACTTC. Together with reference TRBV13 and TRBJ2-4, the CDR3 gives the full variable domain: AAGVIQSPRHLIKEKRETATLKCYPIPRHDTVYWYQQGPGQDPQFLISFYEKMQSDKGSIPDRFSAQQFSDYHSELNMSSLELGDSALYFCASSSTSGMLNIQYFGAGTRLSVL.

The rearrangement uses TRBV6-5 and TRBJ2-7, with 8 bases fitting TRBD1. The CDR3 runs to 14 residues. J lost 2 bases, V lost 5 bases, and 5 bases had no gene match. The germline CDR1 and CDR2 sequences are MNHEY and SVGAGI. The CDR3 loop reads CASSRQGFTYEQYF. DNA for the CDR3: TGTGCCAGCAGTCGACAGGGGTTCACCTACGAGCAGTACTTC.

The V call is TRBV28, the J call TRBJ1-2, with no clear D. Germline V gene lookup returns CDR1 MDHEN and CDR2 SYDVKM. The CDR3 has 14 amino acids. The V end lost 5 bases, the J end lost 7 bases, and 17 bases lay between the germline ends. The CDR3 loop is CASSTIRGFSGYTF. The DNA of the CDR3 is TGTGCCAGCAGTACTATCCGAGGGTTTAGTGGCTACACCTTC.

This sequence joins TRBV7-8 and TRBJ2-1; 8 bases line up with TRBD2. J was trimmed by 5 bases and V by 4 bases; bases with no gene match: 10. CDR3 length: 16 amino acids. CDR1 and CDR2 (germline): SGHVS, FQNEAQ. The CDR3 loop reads CASSYQSGRGDNEQFF. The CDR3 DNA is TGTGCCAGCAGCTACCAAAGCGGGAGAGGGGACAATGAGCAGTTCTTC.

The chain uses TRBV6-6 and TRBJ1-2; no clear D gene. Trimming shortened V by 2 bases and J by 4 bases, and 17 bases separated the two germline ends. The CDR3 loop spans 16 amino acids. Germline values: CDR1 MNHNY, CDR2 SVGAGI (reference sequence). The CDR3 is CASSYIGVESIYGYTF. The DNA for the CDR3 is TGTGCCAGCAGTTACATCGGGGTAGAATCGATCTATGGCTACACCTTC.